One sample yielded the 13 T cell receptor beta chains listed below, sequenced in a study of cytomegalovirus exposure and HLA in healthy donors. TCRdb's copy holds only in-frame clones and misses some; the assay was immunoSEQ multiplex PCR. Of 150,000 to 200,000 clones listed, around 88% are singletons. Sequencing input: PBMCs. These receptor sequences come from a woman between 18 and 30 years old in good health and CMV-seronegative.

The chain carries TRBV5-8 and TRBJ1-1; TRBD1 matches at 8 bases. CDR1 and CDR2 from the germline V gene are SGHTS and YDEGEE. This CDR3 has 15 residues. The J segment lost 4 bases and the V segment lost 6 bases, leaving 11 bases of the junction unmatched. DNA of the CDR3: TGTGCCAGCATCACTCAGGGGGCGCGGGGCACTGAAGCTTTCTTT. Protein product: CASITQGARGTEAFF.

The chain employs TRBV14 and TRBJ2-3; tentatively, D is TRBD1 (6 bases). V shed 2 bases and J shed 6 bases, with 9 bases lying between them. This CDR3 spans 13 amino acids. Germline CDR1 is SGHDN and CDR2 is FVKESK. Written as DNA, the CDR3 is TGTGCCAGCAGCCAAAACAGGGTGGATACGCAGTATTTT. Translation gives CASSQNRVDTQYF.

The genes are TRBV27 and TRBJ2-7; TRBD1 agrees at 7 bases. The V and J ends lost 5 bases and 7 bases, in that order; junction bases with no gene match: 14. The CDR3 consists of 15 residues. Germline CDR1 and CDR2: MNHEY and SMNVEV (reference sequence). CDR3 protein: CASSPRDRDLYEQYF. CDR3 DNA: TGTGCCAGCAGTCCGCGTGACAGGGACCTATATGAGCAGTACTTC.

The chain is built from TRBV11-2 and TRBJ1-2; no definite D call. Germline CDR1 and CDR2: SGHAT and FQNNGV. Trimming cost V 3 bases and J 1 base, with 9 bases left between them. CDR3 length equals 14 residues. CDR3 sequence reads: CASSFRRNNYGYTF. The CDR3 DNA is TGTGCCAGCAGCTTCCGCAGAAATAACTATGGCTACACCTTC.

This CDR3 is CASSPRGVPARNTEAFF. In nucleotides, the CDR3 is TGTGCCAGTAGTCCCCGAGGAGTTCCCGCTAGAAACACTGAAGCTTTCTTT. The J gene is TRBJ1-1, the V gene TRBV19; D gene unclear. Germline V gives CDR1 LNHDA, CDR2 SQIVND (reference sequence). The CDR3 is 17 amino acids. Trimming cost V 5 bases and J 2 bases, with 21 bases left between them.

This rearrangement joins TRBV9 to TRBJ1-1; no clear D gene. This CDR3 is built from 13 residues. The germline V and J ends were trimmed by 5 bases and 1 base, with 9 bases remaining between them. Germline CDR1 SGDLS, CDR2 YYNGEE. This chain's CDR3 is CASSETANTEAFF. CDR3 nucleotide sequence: TGTGCCAGCAGTGAAACAGCGAACACTGAAGCTTTCTTT.

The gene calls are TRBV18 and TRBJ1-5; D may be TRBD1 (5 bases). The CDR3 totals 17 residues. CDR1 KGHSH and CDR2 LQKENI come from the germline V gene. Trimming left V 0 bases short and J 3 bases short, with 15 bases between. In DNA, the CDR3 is TGTGCCAGCTCACCACCGGGTCAGGGATCCTTCAATCAGCCCCAGCATTTT. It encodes CASSPPGQGSFNQPQHF.

The CDR3 nucleotides are TGTGCCAGCAGCTCCTACGGTAAATTAGAGGAAAAACTGTTTTTT. Translating gives CASSSYGKLEEKLFF. This rearrangement joins TRBV5-6 to TRBJ1-4; D is unresolved. Trimming removed 3 bases at V and 8 bases at J, with 17 bases between. The CDR3 consists of 15 residues. The germline V gene encodes CDR1 SGHDT and CDR2 YYEEEE.

The CDR3 reads CASGSMAGDYEQYF. For the CDR3, the DNA is TGTGCTAGTGGTTCGATGGCCGGGGACTACGAGCAGTACTTC. The rearrangement links TRBV12-5 to TRBJ2-7; D perhaps matches TRBD2 (5 bases). Germline CDR1 is LGHNT and CDR2 is FRNRAP. CDR3 length equals 14 residues. Trimming removed 4 bases from V and 3 bases from J, with 13 bases in between.

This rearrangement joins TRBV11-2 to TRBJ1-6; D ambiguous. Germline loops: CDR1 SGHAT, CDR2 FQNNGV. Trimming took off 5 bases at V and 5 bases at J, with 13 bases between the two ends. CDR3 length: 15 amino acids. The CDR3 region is CASSAAETNNSPLHF. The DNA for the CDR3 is TGTGCCAGCAGCGCGGCTGAAACCAATAATTCACCCCTCCACTTT. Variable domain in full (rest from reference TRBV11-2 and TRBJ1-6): EAGVAQSPRYKIIEKRQSVAFWCNPISGHATLYWYQQILGQGPKLLIQFQNNGVVDDSQLPKDRFSAERLKGVDSTLKIQPAKLEDSAVYLCASSAAETNNSPLHFGNGTRLTVT.

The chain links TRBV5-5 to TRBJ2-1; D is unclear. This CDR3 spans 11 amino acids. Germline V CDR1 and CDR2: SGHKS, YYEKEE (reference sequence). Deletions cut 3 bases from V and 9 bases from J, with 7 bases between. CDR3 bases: TGTGCCAGCAGCTCGACACGTGAGCAGTTCTTC. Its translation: CASSSTREQFF.

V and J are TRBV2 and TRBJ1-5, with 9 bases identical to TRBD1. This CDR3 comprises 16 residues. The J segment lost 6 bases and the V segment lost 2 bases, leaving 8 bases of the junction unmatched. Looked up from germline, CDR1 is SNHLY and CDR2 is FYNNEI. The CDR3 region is CASSEWTGVGVQPQHF. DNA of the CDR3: TGTGCCAGCAGTGAATGGACAGGGGTAGGGGTTCAGCCCCAGCATTTT.

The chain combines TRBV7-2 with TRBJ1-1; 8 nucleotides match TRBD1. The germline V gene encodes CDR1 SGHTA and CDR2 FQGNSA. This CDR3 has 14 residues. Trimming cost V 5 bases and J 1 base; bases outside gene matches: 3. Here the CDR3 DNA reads TGTGCCAGCAGCGCAGGGACAGGGAACACTGAAGCTTTCTTT. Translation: CASSAGTGNTEAFF. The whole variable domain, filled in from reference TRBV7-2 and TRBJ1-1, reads GAGVSQSPSNKVTEKGKDVELRCDPISGHTALYWYRQSLGQGLEFLIYFQGNSAPDKSGLPSDRFSAERTGGSVSTLTIQRTQQEDSAVYLCASSAGTGNTEAFFGQGTRLTVV.